One sample yielded the 16 T cell receptor beta chains listed below, sequenced in a study of CD4 T cells in relation to SARS-CoV-2 and coronaviruses. Unexposed donor CD4+ T cells date from about 2011-2018, before the COVID-19 pandemic. The data were produced by immunoSEQ multiplex PCR, yet TCRdb's version contains in-frame clones alone and is incomplete. This sample has 65,000 or so clones, with 94% found just once. Input material: naive CD4+ T cells from PBMCs. Subset here: naive CD4+ T cells isolated by negative enrichment. These receptor sequences come from a human donor in good health.

The gene calls are TRBV15 and TRBJ1-5; weak D call: TRBD1 (5 bases). The V gene lost 0 bases and the J gene lost 1 base, with 19 bases spanning the gap. The germline V gene encodes CDR1 LNHNV and CDR2 YYDKDF (reference sequence). This CDR3 spans 19 amino acids. The CDR3 protein is CATSRDPPGSVRSNQPQHF. CDR3 DNA: TGTGCCACCAGCAGAGATCCCCCAGGGTCGGTGCGAAGCAATCAGCCCCAGCATTTT.

This rearrangement joins TRBV18 to TRBJ2-7, with TRBD2 matching over 10 bases. Trimming took 5 bases from V and 3 from J; bases not matched to a gene: 4. The CDR3 is 14 residues long. Germline V CDR1 and CDR2: KGHSH, LQKENI. The DNA of the CDR3 is TGTGCCAGCTCAGTATCTAGCGGGGGCTACGAGCAGTACTTC. It is translated as CASSVSSGGYEQYF. Full variable domain (outside the CDR3, taken from reference TRBV18 and TRBJ2-7): NAGVMQNPRHLVRRRGQEARLRCSPMKGHSHVYWYRQLPEEGLKFMVYLQKENIIDESGMPKERFSAEFPKEGPSILRIQQVVRGDSAAYFCASSVSSGGYEQYFGPGTRLTVT.

This chain links TRBV6-1 with TRBJ2-7; 7 bases match TRBD2. The V and J ends lost 1 base and 3 bases, in that order; junction bases with no gene match: 3. This CDR3 has 14 amino acids. Germline V CDR1 and CDR2: MNHNS, SASEGT. The CDR3 DNA is TGTGCCAGCAGTGAAGGGACTAGGAGCTACGAGCAGTACTTC. Protein: CASSEGTRSYEQYF.

The V call is TRBV7-3, the J call TRBJ2-1, with D perhaps TRBD1 (5 bases). This CDR3 contains 13 residues. Germline V gives CDR1 SGHTA, CDR2 FQGTGA. V lost 2 bases and J lost 8, with 10 bases in between. CDR3: CASSLQGRDEQFF. In nucleotides, the CDR3 is TGTGCCAGCAGCTTACAGGGAAGAGATGAGCAGTTCTTC.

This chain joins TRBV30 and TRBJ1-6; no definite D call. The CDR3 length is 15 residues. Germline CDR1 GTSNPN, CDR2 SVGIG (reference sequence). The V gene lost 1 base and the J gene lost 0 bases, with 7 bases spanning the gap. CDR3 in amino acids: CAWSEGSSYNSPLHF. The CDR3 nucleotides read TGTGCCTGGAGTGAAGGGAGCTCCTATAATTCACCCCTCCACTTT.

The chain employs TRBV5-1 and TRBJ2-2; the match to TRBD2 covers 9 bases. Trimming cost V 3 bases and J 6 bases; bases outside gene matches: 9. The germline gives CDR1 SGHRS, CDR2 YFSETQ. The CDR3 runs 16 residues. CDR3 nucleotides: TGCGCCAGCAGCTCCCTAAGTAGCGGGAGACCCGGGGAGCTGTTTTTT. It codes for CASSSLSSGRPGELFF.

The chain has TRBV7-9 and TRBJ2-7; TRBD2 is a possible D gene (6 bases). CDR3 length equals 13 residues. Trimming left V 1 base short and J 2 bases short, with 6 bases between. Germline V gives CDR1 SEHNR, CDR2 FQNEAQ (reference sequence). CDR3 sequence: CASSLGTTYEQYF. In DNA form, the CDR3 reads TGTGCCAGCAGCTTAGGGACTACCTACGAGCAGTACTTC. The full variable domain, with the rest looked up from reference TRBV7-9 and TRBJ2-7, is DTGVSQNPRHKITKRGQNVTFRCDPISEHNRLYWYRQTLGQGPEFLTYFQNEAQLEKSRLLSDRFSAERPKGSFSTLEIQRTEQGDSAMYLCASSLGTTYEQYFGPGTRLTVT.

This chain connects TRBV28 to TRBJ1-2; 8 bases are a match to TRBD1. The CDR3 has 13 residues. The trim removed 5 bases at V and 4 bases at J, leaving 3 bases unmatched. Per germline, CDR1 MDHEN and CDR2 SYDVKM. The CDR3 here is CASSTGGFYGYTF. The CDR3 region has the DNA TGTGCCAGCAGTACAGGGGGATTCTATGGCTACACCTTC.

V gene TRBV28 combines with J gene TRBJ1-4; D may be TRBD1 (5 bases). CDR1 is MDHEN, CDR2 SYDVKM, per germline. This CDR3 is built from 15 residues. The germline V and J ends were trimmed by 5 bases and 6 bases, with 16 bases remaining between them. This CDR3 is CASSLLGPGDEKLFF. CDR3 nucleotides: TGTGCCAGCAGTCTTTTGGGACCCGGGGATGAAAAACTGTTTTTT.

This sequence joins TRBV19 and TRBJ2-3; the match to TRBD1 covers 8 bases. The length of the CDR3 is 14 residues. CDR1 is LNHDA, CDR2 SQIVND, per germline (reference sequence). The V segment lost 5 bases and the J segment 2 bases; nucleotides outside the gene matches: 3. CDR3 amino acids: CASSDRGHTDTQYF. As DNA, the CDR3 is TGTGCCAGTAGTGACAGGGGTCACACAGATACGCAGTATTTT.

The V and J genes are TRBV3-1 (or the pseudogene TRBV3-2) and TRBJ2-2; TRBD2 might be the D (7 bases). Germline loops: CDR1 LGHDT, CDR2 YNNKEL (reference sequence). With 4 bases removed from V and 7 bases from J, the gap between germline ends came to 19 bases. The CDR3 totals 16 residues. The CDR3 spells CASSPWGGGSHGELFF. The CDR3 DNA is TGTGCCAGCAGCCCCTGGGGGGGCGGGAGCCACGGGGAGCTGTTTTTT.

The chain joins TRBV7-9 to TRBJ1-4; D remains ambiguous. From germline, CDR1 is SEHNR and CDR2 FQNEAQ (reference sequence). The germline V and J ends were trimmed by 0 bases and 0 bases, with 8 bases remaining between them. CDR3 size: 16 residues. CDR3 coding DNA: TGTGCCAGCAGCTTAGCCCGGACTTCAACTAATGAAAAACTGTTTTTT. Amino acids: CASSLARTSTNEKLFF.

The chain recombines TRBV7-6 with TRBJ1-2, with D maybe TRBD1 (5 bases). Germline CDR1 SGHVS, CDR2 FNYEAQ. Trimming shortened V by 5 bases and J by 2 bases, and 12 bases separated the two germline ends. This CDR3 contains 14 residues. The CDR3 region is CASSVGGVNYGYTF. The CDR3, as DNA: TGTGCCAGCAGCGTGGGGGGGGTAAACTATGGCTACACCTTC.

This clone occurred a few times. The J gene is TRBJ2-2, the V gene TRBV6-2 or TRBV6-3; tentatively, D is TRBD1 or TRBD2 (5 bases each). CDR3 length: 15 amino acids. V was clipped by 2 bases and J by 6 bases, with 13 bases between them. The germline V gene has CDR1 MNHEY and CDR2 SVGEGT. Written as DNA, the CDR3 is TGTGCCAGCAGTTACGTAGCGCCGGGGCCCGGGGAGCTGTTTTTT. As protein: CASSYVAPGPGELFF.

The chain employs TRBV5-1 and TRBJ2-3; D remains ambiguous. With 1 base removed from V and 2 bases from J, the gap between germline ends came to 11 bases. Germline CDR1 reads SGHRS; CDR2 reads YFSETQ. CDR3 length: 15 residues. The CDR3 loop reads CASSLILSDTDTQYF. CDR3 bases: TGCGCCAGCAGCTTGATCCTGTCAGACACAGATACGCAGTATTTT.

V is TRBV27 and J is TRBJ2-3; 7 positions agree with TRBD1. Per germline, CDR1 MNHEY and CDR2 SMNVEV (reference sequence). The CDR3 loop spans 15 amino acids. J was trimmed by 3 bases and V by 2 bases; bases with no gene match: 5. CDR3 amino acids: CASSLGDSGTDTQYF. CDR3 nucleotide sequence: TGTGCCAGCAGTTTAGGGGACAGCGGAACAGATACGCAGTATTTT.